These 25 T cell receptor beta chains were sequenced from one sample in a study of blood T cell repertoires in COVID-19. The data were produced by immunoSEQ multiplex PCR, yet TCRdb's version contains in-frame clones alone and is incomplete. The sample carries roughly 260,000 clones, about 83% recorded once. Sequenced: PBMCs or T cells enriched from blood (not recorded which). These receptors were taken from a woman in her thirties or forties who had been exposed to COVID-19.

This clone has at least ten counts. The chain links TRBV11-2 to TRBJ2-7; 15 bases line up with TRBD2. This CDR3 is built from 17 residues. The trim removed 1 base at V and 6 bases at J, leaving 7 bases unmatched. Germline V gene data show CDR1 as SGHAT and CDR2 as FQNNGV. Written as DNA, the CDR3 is TGTGCCAGCAGCTTAGGGAACACGGGACTAGCGGGGGGCGAGCAGTACTTC. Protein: CASSLGNTGLAGGEQYF.

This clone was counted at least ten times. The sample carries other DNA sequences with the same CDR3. CDR3 sequence: CASSVGAGYTEAFF. In DNA, the CDR3 is TGTGCCAGCAGCGTTGGGGCAGGCTACACTGAAGCTTTCTTT. The J gene is TRBJ1-1, the V gene TRBV9, with D possibly being TRBD1 (5 bases). Germline V gene lookup returns CDR1 SGDLS and CDR2 YYNGEE. CDR3 length: 14 residues. With 2 bases removed from V and 3 bases from J, the gap between germline ends came to 11 bases.

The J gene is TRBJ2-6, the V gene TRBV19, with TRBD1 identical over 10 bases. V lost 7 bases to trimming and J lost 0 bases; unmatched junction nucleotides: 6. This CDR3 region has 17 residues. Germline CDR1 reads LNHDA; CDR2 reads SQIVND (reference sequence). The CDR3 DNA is TGTGCCAGTACCTCCGGGACAGGGGTCTCTGGGGCCAACGTCCTGACTTTC. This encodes CASTSGTGVSGANVLTF.

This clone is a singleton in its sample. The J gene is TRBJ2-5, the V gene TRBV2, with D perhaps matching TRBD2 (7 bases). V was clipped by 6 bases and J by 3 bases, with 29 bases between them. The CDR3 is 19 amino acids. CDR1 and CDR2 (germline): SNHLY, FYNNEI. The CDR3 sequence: CASRLAISNLGGGEETQYF. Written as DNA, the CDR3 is TGTGCCAGCAGACTAGCTATTTCAAATTTAGGGGGGGGAGAAGAGACCCAGTACTTC.

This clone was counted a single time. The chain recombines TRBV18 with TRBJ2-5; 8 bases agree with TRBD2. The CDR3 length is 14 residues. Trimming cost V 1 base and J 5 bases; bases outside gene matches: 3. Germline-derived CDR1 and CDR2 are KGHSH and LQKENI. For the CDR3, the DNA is TGTGCCAGCTCACCACGGGCTAGCGGGGAGACCCAGTACTTC. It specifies CASSPRASGETQYF.

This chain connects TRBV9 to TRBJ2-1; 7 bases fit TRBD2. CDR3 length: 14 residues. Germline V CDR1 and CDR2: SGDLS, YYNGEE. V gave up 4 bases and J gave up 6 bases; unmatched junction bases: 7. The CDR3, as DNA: TGTGCCAGCAGCCCCCAGCTAGCGGCCAATGAGCAGTTCTTC. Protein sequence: CASSPQLAANEQFF.

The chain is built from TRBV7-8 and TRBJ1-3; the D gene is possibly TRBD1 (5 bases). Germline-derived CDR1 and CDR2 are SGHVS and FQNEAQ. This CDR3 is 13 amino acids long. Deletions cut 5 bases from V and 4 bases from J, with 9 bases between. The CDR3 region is CASSSNRGNTIYF. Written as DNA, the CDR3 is TGTGCCAGCAGCAGTAACAGGGGAAACACCATATATTTT.

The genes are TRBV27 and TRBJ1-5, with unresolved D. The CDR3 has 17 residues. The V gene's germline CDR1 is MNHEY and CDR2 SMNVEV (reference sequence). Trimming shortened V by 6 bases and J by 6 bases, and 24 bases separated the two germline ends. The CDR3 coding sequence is TGTGCCAGCAGGCCCATCGTTCGAGCAGGATCTTTTCAGCCCCAGCATTTT. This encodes CASRPIVRAGSFQPQHF.

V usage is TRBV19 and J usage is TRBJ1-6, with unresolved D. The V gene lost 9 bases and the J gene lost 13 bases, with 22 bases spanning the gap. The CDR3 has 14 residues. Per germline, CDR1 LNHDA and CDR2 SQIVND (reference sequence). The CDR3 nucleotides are TGTGCCAGCACCGCTTCCACAACCAGGTCCCCCCTCCACTTT. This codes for CASTASTTRSPLHF.

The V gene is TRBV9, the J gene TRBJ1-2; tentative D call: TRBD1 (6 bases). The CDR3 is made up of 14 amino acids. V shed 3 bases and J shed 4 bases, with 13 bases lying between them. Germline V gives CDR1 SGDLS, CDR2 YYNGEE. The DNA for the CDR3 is TGTGCCAGCAGCGGAACACAGGGTCGCTATGGCTACACCTTC. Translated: CASSGTQGRYGYTF.

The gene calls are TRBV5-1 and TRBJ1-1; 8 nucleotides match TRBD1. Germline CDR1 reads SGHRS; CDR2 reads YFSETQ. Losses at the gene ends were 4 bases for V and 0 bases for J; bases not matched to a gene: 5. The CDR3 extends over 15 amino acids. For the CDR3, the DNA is TGCGCCAGCAGCCAAGGACAGGGACTGAACACTGAAGCTTTCTTT. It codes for CASSQGQGLNTEAFF.

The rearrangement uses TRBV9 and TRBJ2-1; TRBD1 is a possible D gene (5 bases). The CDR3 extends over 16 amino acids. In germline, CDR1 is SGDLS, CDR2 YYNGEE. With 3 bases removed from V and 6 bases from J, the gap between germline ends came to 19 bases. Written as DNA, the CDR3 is TGTGCCAGCAGCGCCAGGCCCCAGGGTCCACTCAATGAGCAGTTCTTC. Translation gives CASSARPQGPLNEQFF.

CDR3 sequence: CAAKGIWDTEAFF. CDR3 sequence (DNA): TGTGCCGCTAAGGGGATTTGGGACACTGAAGCTTTCTTT. The V and J genes are TRBV10-3 and TRBJ1-1, with TRBD1 as a possible D gene (5 bases). Trimming cost V 11 bases and J 3 bases, with 16 bases left between them. The CDR3 sequence is 13 residues long. Germline V CDR1 and CDR2: ENHRY, SYGVKD.

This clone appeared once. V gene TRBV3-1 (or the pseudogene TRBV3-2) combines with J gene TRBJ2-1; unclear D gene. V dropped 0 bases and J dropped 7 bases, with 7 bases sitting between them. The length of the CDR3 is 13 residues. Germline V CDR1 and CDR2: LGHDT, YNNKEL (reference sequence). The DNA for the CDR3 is TGTGCCAGCAGCCAAGATCTAGTTAATGAGCAGTTCTTC. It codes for CASSQDLVNEQFF.

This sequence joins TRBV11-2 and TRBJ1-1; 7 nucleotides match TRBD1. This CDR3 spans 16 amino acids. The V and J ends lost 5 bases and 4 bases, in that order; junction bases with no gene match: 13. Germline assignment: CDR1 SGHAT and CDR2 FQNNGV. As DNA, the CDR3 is TGTGCCAGCAGCCCACCTACGTTAAGGGGGCCCACTGAAGCTTTCTTT. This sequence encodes CASSPPTLRGPTEAFF.

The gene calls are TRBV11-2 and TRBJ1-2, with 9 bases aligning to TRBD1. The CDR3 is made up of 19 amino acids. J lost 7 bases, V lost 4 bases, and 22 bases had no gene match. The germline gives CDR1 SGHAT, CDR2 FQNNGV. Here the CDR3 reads CASSSLSRDRDRPLVGYTF. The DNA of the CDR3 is TGTGCCAGCAGCTCCCTATCTCGGGACAGGGATAGGCCTCTGGTTGGCTACACCTTC.

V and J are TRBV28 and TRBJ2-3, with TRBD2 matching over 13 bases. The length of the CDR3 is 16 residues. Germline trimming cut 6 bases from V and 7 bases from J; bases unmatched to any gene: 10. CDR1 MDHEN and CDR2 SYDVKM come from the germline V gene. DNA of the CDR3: TGTGCCAGCAGCTCGACTAGCGGGGGGCTGGGATATACGCAGTATTTT. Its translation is CASSSTSGGLGYTQYF.

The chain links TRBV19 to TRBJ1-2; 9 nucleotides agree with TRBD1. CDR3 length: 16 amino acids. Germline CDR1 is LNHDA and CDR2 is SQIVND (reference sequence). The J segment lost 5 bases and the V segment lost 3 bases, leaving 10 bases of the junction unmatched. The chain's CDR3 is CASSILRGQGEYGYTF. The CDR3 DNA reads TGTGCCAGTAGTATCCTCCGGGGACAGGGTGAATATGGCTACACCTTC.

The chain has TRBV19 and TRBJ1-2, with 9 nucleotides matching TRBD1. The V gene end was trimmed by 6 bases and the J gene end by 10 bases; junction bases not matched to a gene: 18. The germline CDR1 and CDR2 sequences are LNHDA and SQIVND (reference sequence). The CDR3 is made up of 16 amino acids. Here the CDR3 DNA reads TGTGCCAGTAGGAAAACAGGGGGCGATTATCTAACGGACTACACCTTC. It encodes CASRKTGGDYLTDYTF.

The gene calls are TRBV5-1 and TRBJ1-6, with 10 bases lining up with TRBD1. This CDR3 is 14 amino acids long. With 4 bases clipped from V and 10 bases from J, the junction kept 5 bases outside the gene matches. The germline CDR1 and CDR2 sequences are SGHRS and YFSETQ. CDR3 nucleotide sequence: TGCGCCAGCAGCCAGGGGACAGGGGTATCACCCCTCCACTTT. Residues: CASSQGTGVSPLHF.

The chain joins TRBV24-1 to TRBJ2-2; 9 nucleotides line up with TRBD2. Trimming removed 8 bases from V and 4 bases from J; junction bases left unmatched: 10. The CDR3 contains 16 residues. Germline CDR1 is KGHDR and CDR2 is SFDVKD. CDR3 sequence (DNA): TGTGCCACCATGCGGGGGGGCACTCCCGGCACCGGGGAGCTGTTTTTT. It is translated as CATMRGGTPGTGELFF.

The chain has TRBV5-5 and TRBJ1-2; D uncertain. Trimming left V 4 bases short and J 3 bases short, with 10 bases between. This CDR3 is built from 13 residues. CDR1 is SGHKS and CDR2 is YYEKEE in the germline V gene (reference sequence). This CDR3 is CASSPTDYYGYTF. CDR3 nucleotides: TGTGCCAGCAGCCCGACTGACTACTATGGCTACACCTTC.

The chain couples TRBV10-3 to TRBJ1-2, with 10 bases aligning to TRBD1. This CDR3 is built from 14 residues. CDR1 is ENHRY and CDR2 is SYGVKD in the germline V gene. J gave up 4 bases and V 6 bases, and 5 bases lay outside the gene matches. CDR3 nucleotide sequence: TGTGCCATCAGCCCCGGGACAGGGGCCTATGGCTACACCTTC. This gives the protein CAISPGTGAYGYTF.

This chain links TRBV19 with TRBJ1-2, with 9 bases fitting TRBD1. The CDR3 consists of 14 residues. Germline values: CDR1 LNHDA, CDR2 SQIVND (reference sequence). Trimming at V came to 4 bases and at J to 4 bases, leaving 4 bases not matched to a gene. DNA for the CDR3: TGTGCCAGTAGTAGGACAGGGGTAGGCTATGGCTACACCTTC. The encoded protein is CASSRTGVGYGYTF.

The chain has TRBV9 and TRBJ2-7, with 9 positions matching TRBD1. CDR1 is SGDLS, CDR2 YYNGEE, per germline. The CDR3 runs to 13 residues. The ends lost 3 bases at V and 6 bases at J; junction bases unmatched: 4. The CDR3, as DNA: TGTGCCAGCAGCGCACGGGGACAGGGCGAGCAGTACTTC. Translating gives CASSARGQGEQYF.